There are a few counts of the clone carrying this T cell receptor beta chain. Its antigen is as yet unknown. They built TCR cDNA with 5'RACE template switching, a step that put in a universal primer site and UMIs. TCRdb analysed the 5' RACE reads with MiXCR anew, one entry per CDR3 protein. The sample yields hundreds of thousands of distinct CDR3 sequences, roughly 20% seen once. The sample is drawn from a study of T cells after yellow fever vaccination. General observations from the study: A weaker but faster secondary response was observed, peaking on day 5 versus 15.

The origin of this receptor is a man aged 18 to 29 who received the YFV17D yellow fever vaccine. The sample here was PBMCs, taken before the yellow fever booster vaccination.

DNA for the CDR3: TGCAGCGTTGAAGGCCCCGGGACACCACGGGCCGGGGAGCTGTTTTTT. Protein: CSVEGPGTPRAGELFF. The genes are TRBV29-1 and TRBJ2-2, with D tentatively TRBD1 (6 bases). Per germline, CDR1 SQVTM and CDR2 ANQGSEA. Trimming pared 1 base from V and 6 bases from J, leaving 18 bases between. This CDR3 has 16 amino acids.